A selection of T cell receptor beta chains follows, all from one sample in a study of blood T cell repertoires in COVID-19. The table came from immunoSEQ multiplex PCR; TCRdb's copy has only in-frame clones and leaves some out. The data contain over 65,000 clones, approximately 90% of them singletons. What was sequenced was peripheral blood. All receptors derive from a human donor in a cohort sampled during active COVID-19. CDR3s include the opening cysteine and the closing phenylalanine or tryptophan. D genes are given only for firm matches. Some rows mark clone size as missing; the rest say once, few, many or name a class of expanded clone.

-,TRBJ2-7,TRBV18,-,TGTGCCAGCTCTCTAAGACAGGAGACCTACGAGCAGTACTTC,CASSLRQETYEQYF
TRBD2,TRBJ2-4,TRBV28,-,TGTGCCAGCAGCCCGGGGGGTACGAAAAACATTCAGTACTTC,CASSPGGTKNIQYF
-,TRBJ2-4,TRBV18,-,TGTGCCAGCTCACCAGATCCGGTCGGCAAAAACATTCAGTACTTC,CASSPDPVGKNIQYF
-,TRBJ1-2,TRBV19,-,TGTGCCAGTAGTCCGCAGGGGTCTCGTGGCTACACCTTC,CASSPQGSRGYTF
TRBD1,TRBJ2-2,TRBV5-6,-,TGTGCCAGCAGCTTGCCACAGGGGGGAAATACCGGGGAGCTGTTTTTT,CASSLPQGGNTGELFF
TRBD1,TRBJ1-5,TRBV7-9,-,TGTGCCAAGAGGGACCCGACAGGGGAATTGCAGCCCCAGCATTTT,CAKRDPTGELQPQHF
-,TRBJ2-5,TRBV28,-,TGTGCCAGCAGTTTCCGACGGGGGGCAGGGGCGGTACAAGAGACCCAGTACTTC,CASSFRRGAGAVQETQYF
-,TRBJ1-2,TRBV2,once,TGTGCCAGCACCCAGGGTGGAGTTAACTATGGCTACACCTTC,CASTQGGVNYGYTF
-,TRBJ1-2,TRBV11-1,-,TGTGCCAGCAGCCCGGGAGCAGCGGGTGGCTACACCTTC,CASSPGAAGGYTF
-,TRBJ1-2,TRBV23-1,-,TGCGCCAGCAGTCGGCAGGACTCTAACGGCTACACCTTC,CASSRQDSNGYTF
-,TRBJ2-3,TRBV3-1/TRBV3-2,-,TGTGCCAGCAGCCAAGAACTAAACCCAACAGATACGCAGTATTTT,CASSQELNPTDTQYF
TRBD2,TRBJ2-3,TRBV7-9,-,TGTGCCAGCAGCCATAGCGGGGGCGGTACAGATACGCAGTATTTT,CASSHSGGGTDTQYF
-,TRBJ2-5,TRBV9,-,TGTGCCAGCAGCGCAGGCCCCCGGACAGATATTCAAGAGACCCAGTACTTC,CASSAGPRTDIQETQYF
-,TRBJ1-5,TRBV11-2,-,TGTGCCAGCAGCTCTGGACAGCTACCCAATCAGCCCCAGCATTTT,CASSSGQLPNQPQHF
-,TRBJ1-2,TRBV9,-,TGTGCCAGCAGCGTAGGAGTTGGTGGTGACTATGGCTACACCTTC,CASSVGVGGDYGYTF
TRBD1,TRBJ2-1,TRBV28,once,TGTGCCAGCAGTTTAAATAATCCCCGACCGGGACAGGGGACCTACAATGAGCAGTTCTTC,CASSLNNPRPGQGTYNEQFF
-,TRBJ1-1,TRBV3-1/TRBV3-2,once,TGTGCCAGCAGCCAAGGGGGACTTTTACGGGGCACTGAAGCTTTCTTT,CASSQGGLLRGTEAFF
TRBD1,TRBJ1-1,TRBV6-6,-,TGTGCCAGCAGTTACCAGTCGGGGACAGGGGTTCGTGCTTTCTTT,CASSYQSGTGVRAFF
TRBD1,TRBJ2-3,TRBV5-1,-,TGCGCCAGCAGCTTGGGGTGGGGAGGACAGGGGCTGCCAGATACGCAGTATTTT,CASSLGWGGQGLPDTQYF
-,TRBJ2-7,TRBV7-6,-,TGTGCCAGCAGCCCACCCCTGGGGCAGGGGAACTACGAGCAGTACTTC,CASSPPLGQGNYEQYF
TRBD1,TRBJ2-7,TRBV12-5,-,TGTGCTAGTGGTTTTCTTCAGGGGGCGAGCGAGCAGTACTTC,CASGFLQGASEQYF
TRBD2,TRBJ2-5,TRBV19,-,TGTGCCAGTAGTCTCGGACTAGCGGGGGCCGAAGGGACCCAGTACTTC,CASSLGLAGAEGTQYF